This entry lists 23 T cell receptor beta chains sequenced from one sample in a study of naive and memory T cell subsets. Two oligonucleotides, mixed equimolar, formed the beta constant-region primer covering TRBC1 and TRBC2. TCRdb passed the UMI-ligation and nested PCR reads through MiXCR, listing each CDR3 protein once. The sample shows tens of thousands of distinct CDR3 sequences, roughly 13% of them seen only once. The sample was effector memory CD4+ T cells from blood. As to subset: effector memory, CD45RA- CD27-. These receptors were taken from a human donor in good health.

V and J are TRBV7-3 and TRBJ2-6, with 12 nucleotides matching TRBD1. Germline CDR1 reads SGHTA; CDR2 reads FQGTGA. The CDR3 covers 18 residues. Trimming removed 1 base from V and 4 bases from J; junction bases left unmatched: 5. CDR3 sequence reads: CASSLKGQGATGANVLTF. The CDR3 DNA sequence: TGTGCCAGCAGCTTAAAGGGACAGGGGGCGACGGGGGCCAACGTCCTGACTTTC.

The rearrangement uses TRBV3-1 and TRBJ1-5; D is perhaps TRBD1 (5 bases). Germline lookup yields CDR1 LGHDT and CDR2 YNNKEL (reference sequence). This CDR3 has 18 residues. V lost 0 bases and J 4 bases, leaving 19 bases between the germline ends. The CDR3 sequence is CASSQDFGVQGGNQPQHF. DNA for the CDR3: TGTGCCAGCAGCCAAGATTTTGGGGTTCAGGGTGGAAATCAGCCCCAGCATTTT.

The chain joins TRBV27 to TRBJ1-5; D is unresolved. The germline V gene encodes CDR1 MNHEY and CDR2 SMNVEV (reference sequence). With 3 bases removed from V and 6 bases from J, the gap between germline ends came to 6 bases. The CDR3 runs to 12 residues. This chain's CDR3 is CASSFVGQPQHF. CDR3 bases: TGTGCCAGCAGTTTCGTCGGTCAGCCCCAGCATTTT.

This clonotype was counted between two and nine times. The CDR3 loop is CASSFTYTTSTDTQYF. The DNA for the CDR3 is TGTGCCAGCAGTTTTACCTACACGACTAGCACAGATACGCAGTATTTT. The V and J genes are TRBV12-3 or TRBV12-4 and TRBJ2-3; no clear D gene. Deletions cut 3 bases from V and 0 bases from J, with 13 bases between. The CDR3 extends over 16 amino acids.

This clonotype was seen more than once but under ten times. The J gene is TRBJ1-5, the V gene TRBV19, with TRBD1 matching 9 bases. Germline CDR1 and CDR2: LNHDA and SQIVND (reference sequence). V lost 4 bases to trimming and J lost 7 bases; unmatched junction nucleotides: 11. This CDR3 is 16 amino acids long. The CDR3 here is CASSRPGQGTGQPQHF. The CDR3 DNA sequence: TGTGCCAGTAGTAGACCTGGACAGGGGACAGGCCAGCCCCAGCATTTT.

The chain carries TRBV2 and TRBJ2-1, with 10 bases identical to TRBD1. Germline trimming cut 7 bases from V and 10 bases from J; bases unmatched to any gene: 16. Per the germline V gene, CDR1 is SNHLY and CDR2 is FYNNEI. The CDR3 is made up of 16 amino acids. The CDR3 DNA follows: TGTGCCAGCAACCCCACCGGGACAGGGGCCGCCGGGGAGCAGTTCTTC. Protein product: CASNPTGTGAAGEQFF.

This clonotype was counted between two and nine times. The J gene is TRBJ2-7, the V gene TRBV20-1, with D perhaps TRBD2 (6 bases). Trimming stripped 6 bases from V and 4 bases from J, with 10 bases between. The CDR3 covers 11 residues. Germline values: CDR1 DFQATT, CDR2 SNEGSKA (reference sequence). The CDR3 region has the DNA TGCAGTGCCGGTAGCGGTTACGAGCAGTACTTC. It yields the protein CSAGSGYEQYF.

This clonotype was detected a few times. The rearrangement uses TRBV10-1 and TRBJ2-4; tentative D call: TRBD1 (6 bases). The CDR3 covers 15 residues. V lost 4 bases, J lost 5 bases, and 15 bases lay in between. Germline V gene lookup returns CDR1 WNHNN and CDR2 SYGVQD (reference sequence). The CDR3 protein is CASSASRGPENIQYF. DNA of the CDR3: TGCGCCAGCAGTGCGAGCAGGGGACCCGAAAACATTCAGTACTTC.

This clonotype has ten or more counts. The V call is TRBV9, the J call TRBJ1-5; D is ambiguous. The V gene's germline CDR1 is SGDLS and CDR2 YYNGEE. CDR3 length: 14 residues. Trimming left V 0 bases short and J 12 bases short, with 16 bases between. As DNA, the CDR3 is TGTGCCAGCAGCGTAGGCCCAGCGACGATAGACCAGCATTTT. This gives the protein CASSVGPATIDQHF.

The chain is built from TRBV12-3 or TRBV12-4 and TRBJ1-5; D perhaps matches TRBD1 (6 bases). CDR3 length: 14 amino acids. Trimming took off 6 bases at V and 6 bases at J, with 15 bases between the two ends. This CDR3 reads CASRPTGPPQPQHF. CDR3 in DNA: TGTGCCAGCAGGCCAACAGGGCCCCCTCAGCCCCAGCATTTT.

This clonotype showed up just a few times. V is TRBV7-2 and J is TRBJ1-6, with no clear D. This CDR3 comprises 14 residues. V was clipped by 2 bases and J by 9 bases, with 11 bases between them. From germline, CDR1 is SGHTA and CDR2 FQGNSA. The CDR3 region is CASSLKGSGSPLHF. In DNA form, the CDR3 reads TGTGCCAGCAGCTTAAAGGGATCAGGTTCACCCCTCCACTTT.

In this sample, this clonotype turned up a few times. This chain uses TRBV5-6 with TRBJ2-5, with a weak D call TRBD1 (5 bases). This CDR3 spans 16 amino acids. With 2 bases removed from V and 5 bases from J, the gap between germline ends came to 19 bases. Germline V gene lookup returns CDR1 SGHDT and CDR2 YYEEEE. The CDR3 DNA sequence: TGTGCCAGCAGCTTCCAGGGCCGGTGGTTCGGGGAGACCCAGTACTTC. Translation: CASSFQGRWFGETQYF.

V gene TRBV15 combines with J gene TRBJ2-2, with TRBD1 matching 11 bases. V was clipped by 1 base and J by 4 bases; unmatched bases: 5. Germline V gives CDR1 LNHNV, CDR2 YYDKDF (reference sequence). The CDR3 covers 17 residues. CDR3 protein: CATSRGKGQGGTGELFF. The CDR3 DNA sequence: TGTGCCACCAGCAGAGGAAAGGGACAGGGGGGCACCGGGGAGCTGTTTTTT.

This clonotype qualifies as medium-sized (0.01 to 0.1%). V and J are TRBV2 and TRBJ2-7, with 8 bases aligning to TRBD2. V lost 6 bases and J lost 12; bases outside the gene matches: 16. The CDR3 length is 14 residues. Germline V gene data show CDR1 as SNHLY and CDR2 as FYNNEI. The CDR3 DNA reads as TGTGCCAGCAGGAACGACTTGGAGAGCGGGAGCTTGTACTTC. It specifies CASRNDLESGSLYF.

The chain recombines TRBV5-1 with TRBJ2-7; TRBD1 aligns across 10 bases. This CDR3 has 14 residues. Looked up from germline, CDR1 is SGHRS and CDR2 is YFSETQ. V lost 5 bases and J lost 1; bases outside the gene matches: 3. The CDR3 loop is CASRTGGGSYEQYF. Here the CDR3 DNA reads TGCGCCAGCAGGACAGGGGGCGGATCCTACGAGCAGTACTTC.

This rearrangement joins TRBV28 to TRBJ2-1; possibly TRBD2 for D (6 bases). Germline V gives CDR1 MDHEN, CDR2 SYDVKM. The CDR3 runs to 16 residues. V was pared by 6 bases and J by 0 bases, with 15 bases between. CDR3 loop: CASRMLGGPSYNEQFF. The DNA of the CDR3 is TGTGCCAGCAGAATGTTGGGGGGTCCCTCCTACAATGAGCAGTTCTTC.

This chain uses TRBV5-1 with TRBJ2-5; 7 bases are a match to TRBD2. CDR3 size: 15 residues. Trimming removed 4 bases from V and 3 bases from J; junction bases left unmatched: 9. Germline loops: CDR1 SGHRS, CDR2 YFSETQ. The CDR3 region is CASSPTGGNEETQYF. CDR3 DNA sequence: TGCGCCAGCAGCCCGACCGGGGGGAACGAAGAGACCCAGTACTTC.

The chain is built from TRBV6-1 and TRBJ2-6, with D possibly matching TRBD1 (6 bases). V lost 6 bases and J 5 bases, leaving 14 bases between the germline ends. CDR3 length: 15 residues. Looked up from germline, CDR1 is MNHNS and CDR2 is SASEGT. CDR3 residues: CASSASGAWANVLTF. DNA of the CDR3: TGTGCCAGCAGCGCCTCAGGGGCCTGGGCCAACGTCCTGACTTTC.

In its sample, this clonotype was seen a few times. The chain employs TRBV3-1 and TRBJ2-3; D not certain. The germline V and J ends were trimmed by 2 bases and 6 bases, with 18 bases remaining between them. CDR1 is LGHDT and CDR2 is YNNKEL in the germline V gene (reference sequence). This CDR3 region has 16 residues. The CDR3 protein is CASSQPSGPSQDTQYF. CDR3 DNA sequence: TGTGCCAGCAGCCAACCCTCTGGACCGTCACAGGATACGCAGTATTTT.

This clonotype came up many times. This rearrangement joins TRBV5-6 to TRBJ2-2; D is unclear. The CDR3 has 12 residues. The ends were cut back, 0 bases at V and 7 bases at J, with 4 bases in the middle. Germline lookup yields CDR1 SGHDT and CDR2 YYEEEE. The CDR3 spells CASSLGVGELFF. The CDR3 bases are TGTGCCAGCAGCTTGGGCGTCGGGGAGCTGTTTTTT.

This clonotype showed up just a few times. This sequence joins TRBV7-2 and TRBJ1-1; 7 bases agree with TRBD1. Germline assignment: CDR1 SGHTA and CDR2 FQGNSA. V was pared by 6 bases and J by 2 bases, with 3 bases of the junction left unmatched. The CDR3 totals 13 residues. CDR3 in DNA: TGTGCCAGCAGACGGGACAGAAACACTGAAGCTTTCTTT. Translating it yields CASRRDRNTEAFF.

V is TRBV29-1 and J is TRBJ1-2; 10 bases agree with TRBD1. The CDR3 length is 13 residues. Germline-derived CDR1 and CDR2 are SQVTM and ANQGSEA. With 6 bases clipped from V and 4 bases from J, the junction kept 5 bases outside the gene matches. The CDR3 DNA is TGCAGCGTCGAACGGACAGGGGGCTATGGCTACACCTTC. This sequence encodes CSVERTGGYGYTF.

There are a few counts of this clonotype. J is TRBJ2-7 and V is TRBV7-2, with 14 bases that match TRBD2. V dropped 0 bases and J dropped 6; count of bases not matched to a gene: 7. The V gene's germline CDR1 is SGHTA and CDR2 FQGNSA. The CDR3 runs to 17 residues. The CDR3 DNA is TGTGCCAGCAGCTTAGCCGGGACTAGCGGGAGTCGCAGCGAGCAGTACTTC. This codes for CASSLAGTSGSRSEQYF.